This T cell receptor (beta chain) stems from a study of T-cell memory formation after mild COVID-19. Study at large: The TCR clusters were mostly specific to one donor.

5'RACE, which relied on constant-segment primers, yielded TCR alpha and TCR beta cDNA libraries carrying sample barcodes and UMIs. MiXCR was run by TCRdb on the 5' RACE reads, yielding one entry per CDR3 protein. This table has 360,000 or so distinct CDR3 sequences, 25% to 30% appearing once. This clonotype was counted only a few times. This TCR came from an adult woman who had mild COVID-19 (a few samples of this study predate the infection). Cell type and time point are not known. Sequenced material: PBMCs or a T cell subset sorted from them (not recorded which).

Here the CDR3 reads CASSLQSGSSYEQYF. Here the CDR3 DNA reads TGCGCCAGCAGCTTGCAGAGCGGGAGTTCCTACGAGCAGTACTTC. This sequence joins TRBV5-1 and TRBJ2-7, with TRBD2 identical over 8 bases. Trimming cost V 1 base and J 1 base; bases outside gene matches: 4. CDR1 SGHRS and CDR2 YFSETQ come from the germline V gene. This CDR3 region has 15 residues.